The clone carrying this T cell receptor (beta chain) was counted ten times or more. What it recognizes is unknown. TCRdb reanalysed the 5' RACE reads using MiXCR and keeps one entry per CDR3 protein. This sample carries 1.5 million to 2 million distinct CDR3 sequences, less than 40% of them seen once, and the ten largest clones take about 0.27%. This sample was taken from a study of identical twins. Study-level findings and limits: Some out-of-frame alpha sequences were shared by twins, and these showed excess low generation probability.

From germline, CDR1 is SGHRS and CDR2 YFSETQ. Trimming left V 0 bases short and J 2 bases short, with 6 bases between. The CDR3 consists of 13 residues. The receptor comes from a newborn girl in good health. The chain joins TRBV5-1 to TRBJ2-7; tentatively, D is TRBD2 (5 bases). Material: cord blood. The CDR3 loop reads CASSLDGTYEQYF. CDR3 nucleotide sequence: TGCGCCAGCAGCTTGGACGGGACCTACGAGCAGTACTTC.